One and the same sample provided the 26 T cell receptor beta chains below, sequenced in a study of cytomegalovirus exposure and HLA in healthy donors. The PCR made use of 60 Vbeta and 13 Jbeta primers. The data were produced by immunoSEQ multiplex PCR, yet TCRdb's version contains in-frame clones alone and is incomplete. The record lists 190,000 or so clones, of which the ten most abundant hold roughly 0.74%. Sequencing was performed on PBMCs. Every receptor here comes from a boy under 18 in good health and CMV-seronegative.

The chain couples TRBV5-1 to TRBJ1-4, with TRBD1 identical over 8 bases. CDR1 and CDR2 (germline): SGHRS, YFSETQ. This CDR3 is 15 amino acids long. J was trimmed by 7 bases and V by 6 bases; bases with no gene match: 11. The CDR3 DNA reads TGCGCCAGCAAGGGTGGACAGGGCGGATCTGAAAAACTGTTTTTT. Amino acids: CASKGGQGGSEKLFF.

The chain has TRBV6-5 and TRBJ2-7; D might be TRBD2 (6 bases). Trimming took off 0 bases at V and 0 bases at J, with 9 bases between the two ends. The CDR3 has 15 residues. Germline V lookup: CDR1 MNHEY, CDR2 SVGAGI. The CDR3 DNA is TGTGCCAGCAGTTACTCGATCGGGAGCTCCTACGAGCAGTACTTC. It codes for CASSYSIGSSYEQYF.

The V gene is TRBV7-9, the J gene TRBJ1-1; no reliable D call. The CDR3 is made up of 14 amino acids. V was clipped by 1 base and J by 1 base, with 7 bases between them. Per germline, CDR1 SEHNR and CDR2 FQNEAQ (reference sequence). The DNA of the CDR3 is TGTGCCAGCAGCTTAGTGCTACCGAACACTGAAGCTTTCTTT. Translated, it gives CASSLVLPNTEAFF.

The chain uses TRBV6-6 and TRBJ2-5; 9 bases map to TRBD1. CDR1 is MNHNY, CDR2 SVGAGI, per germline (reference sequence). The CDR3 runs to 15 residues. V trimming: 2 bases; J trimming: 4 bases; junction bases outside the gene matches: 5. The CDR3: CASSYGDRDPETQYF. The CDR3 coding sequence is TGTGCCAGCAGTTACGGGGACAGGGATCCAGAGACCCAGTACTTC.

The rearrangement joins TRBV7-3 to TRBJ2-6; possibly TRBD1 for D (6 bases). The CDR3 has 14 amino acids. The germline V and J ends were trimmed by 5 bases and 4 bases, with 9 bases remaining between them. Germline-derived CDR1 and CDR2 are SGHTA and FQGTGA. The CDR3 nucleotides are TGTGCCAGCAGCACAGGGTCCGGGGCCAACGTCCTGACTTTC. Protein sequence: CASSTGSGANVLTF.

The chain combines TRBV28 with TRBJ1-2; 8 nucleotides line up with TRBD1. J lost 3 bases, V lost 6 bases, and 12 bases had no gene match. The CDR3 has 16 residues. Germline CDR1 reads MDHEN; CDR2 reads SYDVKM. The CDR3 loop reads CASRLLGTGAHYGYTF. DNA for the CDR3: TGTGCCAGCAGACTTCTAGGGACAGGAGCACACTATGGCTACACCTTC.

The V and J genes are TRBV15 and TRBJ2-1, with 8 bases matching TRBD1. The CDR3 contains 15 residues. The germline V gene has CDR1 LNHNV and CDR2 YYDKDF (reference sequence). V was pared by 0 bases and J by 4 bases, with 2 bases of the junction left unmatched. The CDR3 is CATSRETGAYNEQFF. The CDR3 nucleotides are TGTGCCACCAGCAGAGAGACAGGGGCTTACAATGAGCAGTTCTTC.

The chain carries TRBV21-1 and TRBJ1-2. TRBV21-1 is recorded as a pseudogene. This CDR3 comprises 14 residues. The CDR3 loop is CASSKKERIHGYTF. In DNA form, the CDR3 reads TGTGCCAGCAGCAAAAAAGAGAGGATACATGGCTACACCTTC.

V is TRBV4-3 and J is TRBJ1-1; 8 positions match TRBD1. There are 13 residues in the CDR3. J was trimmed by 8 bases and V by 1 base; bases with no gene match: 3. CDR1 and CDR2 (germline): LGHNA, YSLEER. CDR3 sequence: CASSQGTGSEAFF. CDR3 sequence (DNA): TGCGCCAGCAGCCAAGGGACAGGGTCCGAAGCTTTCTTT.

The chain uses TRBV5-1 and TRBJ2-2; TRBD2 agrees at 11 bases. This CDR3 is 16 amino acids long. Germline V gene data show CDR1 as SGHRS and CDR2 as YFSETQ. The V and J ends lost 6 bases and 0 bases, in that order; junction bases with no gene match: 4. The CDR3 DNA is TGCGCCAGCACCCTAGCGGGGGGCGCGAACACCGGGGAGCTGTTTTTT. As protein: CASTLAGGANTGELFF.

The chain combines TRBV5-1 with TRBJ2-6; D ambiguous. The CDR3 extends over 14 amino acids. The germline CDR1 and CDR2 sequences are SGHRS and YFSETQ. V was clipped by 7 bases and J by 2 bases, with 10 bases between them. CDR3 protein: CASALSAGANVLTF. The CDR3 nucleotides read TGCGCCAGCGCCCTCTCGGCTGGGGCCAACGTCCTGACTTTC.

The rearrangement uses TRBV27 and TRBJ2-7; 7 nucleotides align to TRBD1. V gave up 6 bases and J gave up 2 bases; unmatched junction bases: 4. CDR1 MNHEY and CDR2 SMNVEV come from the germline V gene (reference sequence). CDR3 length: 13 residues. The CDR3 loop reads CASSRDRAYEQYF. The DNA for the CDR3 is TGTGCCAGCAGCCGGGACAGAGCCTACGAGCAGTACTTC.

The chain combines TRBV5-1 with TRBJ1-5; TRBD1 might be the D (5 bases). The CDR3 spans 15 residues. V lost 4 bases and J lost 3, with 14 bases in between. CDR1 SGHRS and CDR2 YFSETQ come from the germline V gene. The CDR3 reads CASSPGGRYNQPQHF. CDR3 in DNA: TGCGCCAGCAGCCCGGGGGGAAGATACAATCAGCCCCAGCATTTT.

This rearrangement joins TRBV2 to TRBJ1-6, with 12 bases aligning to TRBD1. This CDR3 comprises 13 residues. Germline V gene lookup returns CDR1 SNHLY and CDR2 FYNNEI. Trimming cost V 6 bases and J 10 bases; bases outside gene matches: 1. CDR3 DNA sequence: TGTGCCAGCAGAGGGACAGGGGGCTCACCCCTCCACTTT. It yields the protein CASRGTGGSPLHF.

V usage is TRBV30 and J usage is TRBJ2-7; 10 bases line up with TRBD2. Trimming cost V 3 bases and J 7 bases; bases outside gene matches: 6. Germline V gene data show CDR1 as GTSNPN and CDR2 as SVGIG (reference sequence). CDR3 size: 13 residues. In nucleotides, the CDR3 is TGTGCCTGGAGGCCTAGCGGGGGAAGGGAGCAGTACTTC. This sequence encodes CAWRPSGGREQYF.

The chain joins TRBV6-5 to TRBJ2-7, with 7 bases aligning to TRBD2. The CDR3 covers 13 residues. CDR1 MNHEY and CDR2 SVGAGI come from the germline V gene. Trimming took 4 bases from V and 4 from J; bases not matched to a gene: 4. The CDR3: CASSWGGIYEQYF. The DNA of the CDR3 is TGTGCCAGCAGTTGGGGGGGAATATACGAGCAGTACTTC.

The V and J genes are TRBV14 and TRBJ2-7; D is perhaps TRBD2 (6 bases). Germline loops: CDR1 SGHDN, CDR2 FVKESK. CDR3 length: 15 residues. The V and J ends lost 0 bases and 0 bases respectively, with 9 bases between them. This chain's CDR3 is CASSQEVGGSYEQYF. DNA of the CDR3: TGTGCCAGCAGCCAAGAAGTCGGGGGCTCCTACGAGCAGTACTTC.

The chain carries TRBV6-6 and TRBJ2-3; 8 bases agree with TRBD2. The CDR3 spans 16 residues. Trimming removed 6 bases from V and 2 bases from J; junction bases left unmatched: 10. CDR1 is MNHNY, CDR2 SVGAGI, per germline (reference sequence). Here the CDR3 reads CASRWGLSGDTDTQYF. The CDR3 nucleotides are TGTGCCAGCAGATGGGGCCTTAGCGGGGACACAGATACGCAGTATTTT.

The chain links TRBV4-1 to TRBJ1-2, with D possibly being TRBD1 (5 bases). In germline, CDR1 is MGHRA, CDR2 YSYEKL. Deletions cut 3 bases from V and 1 base from J, with 9 bases between. The CDR3 is 14 residues long. CDR3 DNA sequence: TGCGCCAGCAGCCATTTGACAGTTAACTATGGCTACACCTTC. Translated: CASSHLTVNYGYTF.

V is TRBV5-1 and J is TRBJ1-1, with unresolved D. The CDR3 runs 13 residues. Germline assignment: CDR1 SGHRS and CDR2 YFSETQ. Trimming removed 2 bases at V and 4 bases at J, with 9 bases between. CDR3: CASSLPPGTEAFF. The CDR3 nucleotides are TGCGCCAGCAGCTTACCACCGGGCACTGAAGCTTTCTTT.

The rearrangement uses TRBV6-5 and TRBJ2-5; no reliable D call. The J call is doubtful: the DNA matches TRBJ2-7 better. This CDR3 is 14 amino acids long. In germline, CDR1 is MNHEY, CDR2 SVGAGI. CDR3 bases: TGTGCCAGCAGTTACTCGAGCGAGGCCTACGAGCAGTACTTC. Its translation is CASSYSSEAYEQYF.

The chain joins TRBV21-1 to TRBJ1-2. TRBV21-1 is given as a pseudogene. The CDR3 consists of 15 residues. The DNA of the CDR3 is TGTGCCAGCAGCGTCCTACAGAGGGCGAGGAGGGGCTACACCTTC. Its protein is CASSVLQRARRGYTF.

This sequence joins TRBV4-3 and TRBJ2-7; possible D gene TRBD2, 5 bases. In germline, CDR1 is LGHNA, CDR2 YSLEER. CDR3 size: 14 residues. V dropped 3 bases and J dropped 0 bases, with 9 bases sitting between them. The CDR3: CASSQASGSYEQYF. The CDR3 DNA reads as TGCGCCAGCAGCCAGGCCAGCGGCTCCTACGAGCAGTACTTC.

The chain combines TRBV6-9 with TRBJ1-6; TRBD1 might be the D (5 bases). The CDR3 length is 13 residues. Trimming shortened V by 3 bases and J by 11 bases, and 11 bases separated the two germline ends. From germline, CDR1 is MNHGY and CDR2 SVAAGI. This chain's CDR3 is CASSYPDTTPLHF. CDR3 in DNA: TGTGCCAGCAGTTACCCGGACACTACACCCCTCCACTTT.

The rearrangement joins TRBV10-2 to TRBJ2-7, with 8 bases fitting TRBD1. The germline gives CDR1 WSHSY, CDR2 SAAADI. J gave up 3 bases and V 6 bases, and 4 bases lay outside the gene matches. This CDR3 is 13 amino acids long. The CDR3 is CASSTGGLYEQYF. The CDR3 coding sequence is TGCGCCAGCAGCACAGGGGGGCTCTACGAGCAGTACTTC.

This chain links TRBV4-2 with TRBJ1-1; D may be TRBD1 (5 bases). Trimming removed 4 bases from V and 1 base from J, with 19 bases in between. Looked up from germline, CDR1 is LGHNA and CDR2 is YNFKEQ. The CDR3 is 17 residues long. The CDR3, as DNA: TGTGCCAGCAGCCCCCCAAAAGCGGGGCGGGGGAACACTGAAGCTTTCTTT. It translates to CASSPPKAGRGNTEAFF.